Below, one T cell receptor (beta chain) is given with its context. The sample originates from a study of blood T cell repertoires in COVID-19. CDR3 size: 12 residues. CDR1 and CDR2 from the germline V gene are SGHRS and YFSETQ. Trimming pared 1 base from V and 7 bases from J, leaving 6 bases between. Original methodology: Using reference gene primer amplification, nucleated cell counts were estimated. Only in-frame clones appear in the TCRdb table, and some are missing; sequencing was by immunoSEQ multiplex PCR. V, J and clone size were drawn from that table, and D and trimming were deduced from the DNA. The sample holds nearly 95,000 clones, 80% seen once.

The TCR originated in a human donor in a cohort sampled during active COVID-19. The V and J genes are TRBV5-1 and TRBJ2-1; D gene unclear. The sample comprised peripheral blood. CDR3 protein: CASSLTNNEQFF. DNA for the CDR3: TGCGCCAGCAGCTTGACTAATAATGAGCAGTTCTTC.